This T cell receptor beta chain appears in the sequencing data of a study of T cell responses to AZD1222 COVID-19 vaccine (dated by TCRdb to about 2021). In terms of the full investigation: TCR sequencing covered roughly 230 trial participants: approximately 200 given two doses of AZD1222 and approximately 26 given two doses of MenACWY control vaccine. Trial participants were enrolled into age subgroups of 18-55, 56-69 and 70-plus years, which contained approximately 150, 30 and 60 TCR-sequenced participants, respectively.

About this clone itself: Its cognate antigen has yet to be identified. Base qualities are not at hand, and no much larger clone is one base apart.

The CDR3 regions of human TCRbeta chains were subjected to immunosequencing. The study's processing was this. TCRs in the repertoires were compared against a reference library of SARS-CoV-2-specific TCRs that had been generated with the MIRA antigen-specificity platform. Breadth meant the fraction of unique TCRs that were SARS-CoV-2-associated, whereas depth meant the fraction of total T cells that were SARS-CoV-2-associated. Using the MIRA data, each spike-specific TCR was mapped to the spike region that the TCR reacts to and placed in a CD4 or CD8 class. Log10-transformed breadth and depth values were compared by one-way ANOVA with Sidak's multiple comparisons tests. TCRdb holds this immuneACCESS table with in-frame rearrangements only. Some clones are missing; in checked studies, unresolved V genes explain under half, and the rest has no known cause. V, J and clone size derive from that table, while D and trimming were established from the DNA sequence. The sample table contains about 180,000 clones; only one count was recorded for just under 95% of them. Of the sample, 1% is held by the ten largest clones.

This specimen's time point label, per the study, means: about 28 days (+/-7) after the second vaccine dose. Taken with the paper, the label for treatment or condition translates to: meningococcal conjugate vaccine given as trial control. Samples from vaccinated people were obtained from the UK trials COV001 and COV002, which included a single-blind randomized controlled phase 2/3 trial of AZD1222 (ChAdOx1 nCoV-19) in healthy adults. For TCRbeta chain sequencing, PBMC samples were collected from trial participants at day 0 and at day 28 after the second dose. What the study reported, not specific to this receptor: The 56-69-year group was small, and its depth increase did not reach significance, likely because of low power. Conclusions about previously exposed vaccinees are limited because only five to seven AZD1222 recipients were SARS-CoV-2 seropositive at baseline. Because no day 14 peak-response samples were available, repertoires were characterized only after the peak T cell response. CD4 TCRs associated with the vaccine covered the entire spike protein, and the dominant responses were in regions 160-218 and 743-854. Participants were mostly white British and included more females than males, and it was suggested by the authors that clonal diversity may have been underestimated. Nearly half of unique spike-specific TCRs reportedly recognized epitopes outside regions mutated in the B.1.351 and B.1.1.7 variants. A significant rise in spike-specific TCR breadth and depth was observed after two AZD1222 doses relative to day 0 and relative to MenACWY recipients.

This clonotype was obtained from an adult who received the MenACWY meningococcal vaccine as a control. The sample consisted of peripheral blood, taken 28 days after the second dose of the MenACWY control vaccine.

The CDR3 reads as follows: CASSLNPVSANTIYF. The base sequence is TGTGCCAGCAGTTTAAACCCAGTGTCGGCAAACACCATATATTTT. The chain is encoded by TRBV27 joined to TRBJ1-3; confidence is insufficient to name the D gene. CDR1 and CDR2, looked up from the germline V gene (reference sequence), are MNHEY and SMNVEV. From cysteine to phenylalanine, the CDR3 is 15 amino acids long. Just CDR3 DNA is preserved here, 45 bases in frame from base 1. V loses 2 bases, J loses 6 bases, and the germline ends lie 14 bases apart.